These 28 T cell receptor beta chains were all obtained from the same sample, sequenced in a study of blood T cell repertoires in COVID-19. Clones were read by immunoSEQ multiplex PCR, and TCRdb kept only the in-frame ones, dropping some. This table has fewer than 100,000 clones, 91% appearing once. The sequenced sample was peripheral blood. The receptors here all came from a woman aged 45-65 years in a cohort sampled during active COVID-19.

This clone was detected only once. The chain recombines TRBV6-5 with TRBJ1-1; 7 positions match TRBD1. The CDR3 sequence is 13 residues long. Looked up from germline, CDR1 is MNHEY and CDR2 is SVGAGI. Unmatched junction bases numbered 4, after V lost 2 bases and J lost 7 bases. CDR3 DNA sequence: TGTGCCAGCAGTTACAGTCAGGGGGGTGAAGCTTTCTTT. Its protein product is CASSYSQGGEAFF.

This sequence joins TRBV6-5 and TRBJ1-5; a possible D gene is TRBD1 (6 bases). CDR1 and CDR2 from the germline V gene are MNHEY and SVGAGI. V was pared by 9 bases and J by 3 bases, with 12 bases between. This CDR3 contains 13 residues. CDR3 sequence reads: CASGTGNNQPQHF. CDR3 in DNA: TGTGCCAGTGGAACAGGGAACAATCAGCCCCAGCATTTT.

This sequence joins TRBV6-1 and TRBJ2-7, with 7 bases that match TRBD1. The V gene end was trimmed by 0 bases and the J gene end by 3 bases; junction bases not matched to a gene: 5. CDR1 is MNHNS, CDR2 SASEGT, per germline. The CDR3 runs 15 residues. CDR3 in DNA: TGTGCCAGCAGTGAAGCTGGACAGGATTACTACGAGCAGTACTTC. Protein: CASSEAGQDYYEQYF.

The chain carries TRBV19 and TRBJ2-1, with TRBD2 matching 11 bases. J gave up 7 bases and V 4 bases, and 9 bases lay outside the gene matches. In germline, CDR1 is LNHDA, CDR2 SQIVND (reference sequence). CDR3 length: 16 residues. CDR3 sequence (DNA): TGTGCCAGTAGTACCCCCTTAGCGGGGGGGCGGAATGAGCAGTTCTTC. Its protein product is CASSTPLAGGRNEQFF.

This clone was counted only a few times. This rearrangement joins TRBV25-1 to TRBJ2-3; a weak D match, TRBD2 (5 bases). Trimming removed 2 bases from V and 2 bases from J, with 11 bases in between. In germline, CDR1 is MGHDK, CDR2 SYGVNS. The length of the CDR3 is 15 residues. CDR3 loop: CASSEPGTLTDTQYF. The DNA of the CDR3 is TGTGCCAGCAGTGAACCGGGAACCCTCACAGATACGCAGTATTTT.

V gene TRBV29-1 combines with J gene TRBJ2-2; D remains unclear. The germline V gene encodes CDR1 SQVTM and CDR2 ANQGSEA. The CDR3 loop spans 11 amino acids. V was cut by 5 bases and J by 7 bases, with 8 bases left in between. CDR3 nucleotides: TGCAGCGTTAGATCTATCGGGGAGCTGTTTTTT. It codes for CSVRSIGELFF.

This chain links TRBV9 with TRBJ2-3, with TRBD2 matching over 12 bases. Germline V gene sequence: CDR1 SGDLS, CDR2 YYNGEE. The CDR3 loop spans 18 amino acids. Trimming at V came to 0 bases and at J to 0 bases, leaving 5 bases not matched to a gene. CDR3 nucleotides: TGTGCCAGCAGCGTAGGGACTAGCGGGGTTACTAGCACAGATACGCAGTATTTT. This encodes CASSVGTSGVTSTDTQYF.

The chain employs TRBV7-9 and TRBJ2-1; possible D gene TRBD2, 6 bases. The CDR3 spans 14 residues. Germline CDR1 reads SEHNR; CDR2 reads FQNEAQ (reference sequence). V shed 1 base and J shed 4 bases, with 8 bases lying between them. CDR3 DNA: TGTGCCAGCAGCTTAGGTCTAGCGTACAATGAGCAGTTCTTC. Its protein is CASSLGLAYNEQFF. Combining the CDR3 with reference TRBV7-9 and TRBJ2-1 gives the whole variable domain DTGVSQNPRHKITKRGQNVTFRCDPISEHNRLYWYRQTLGQGPEFLTYFQNEAQLEKSRLLSDRFSAERPKGSFSTLEIQRTEQGDSAMYLCASSLGLAYNEQFFGPGTRLTVL.

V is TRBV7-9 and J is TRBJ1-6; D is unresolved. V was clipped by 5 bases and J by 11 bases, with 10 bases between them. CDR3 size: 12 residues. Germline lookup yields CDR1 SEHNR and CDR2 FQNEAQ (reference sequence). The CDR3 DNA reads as TGTGCCAGCAGCCCTCGAGGGCCACCCCTCCACTTT. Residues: CASSPRGPPLHF.

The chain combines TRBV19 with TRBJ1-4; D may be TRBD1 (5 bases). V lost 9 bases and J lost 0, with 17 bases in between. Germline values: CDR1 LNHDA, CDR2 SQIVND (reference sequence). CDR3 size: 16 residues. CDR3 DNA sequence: TGTGCCAGCTATCCTACAGGACCGACAACTAATGAAAAACTGTTTTTT. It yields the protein CASYPTGPTTNEKLFF.

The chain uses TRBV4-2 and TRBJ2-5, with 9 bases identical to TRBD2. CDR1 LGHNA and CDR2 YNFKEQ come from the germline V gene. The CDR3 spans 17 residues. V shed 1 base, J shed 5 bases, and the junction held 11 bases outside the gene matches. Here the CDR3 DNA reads TGTGCCAGCAGCCAAGGGCCCCCAGCGGGGGGATGGGAGACCCAGTACTTC. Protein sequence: CASSQGPPAGGWETQYF.

The CDR3 DNA is TGCGCCAGCAGGAAGGGAGATTCCACCGGGGAGCTGTTTTTT. Protein: CASRKGDSTGELFF. This chain joins TRBV10-1 and TRBJ2-2, with a possible D match to TRBD2 (5 bases). Trimming removed 6 bases from V and 4 bases from J, with 12 bases in between. There are 14 residues in the CDR3. CDR1 is WNHNN and CDR2 is SYGVQD in the germline V gene (reference sequence).

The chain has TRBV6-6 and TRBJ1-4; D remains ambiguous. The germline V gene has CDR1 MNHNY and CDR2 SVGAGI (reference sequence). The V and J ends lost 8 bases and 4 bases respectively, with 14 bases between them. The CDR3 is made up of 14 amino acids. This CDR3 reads CASSMSGNNEKLFF. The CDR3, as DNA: TGTGCCAGCTCCATGTCCGGGAATAATGAAAAACTGTTTTTT.

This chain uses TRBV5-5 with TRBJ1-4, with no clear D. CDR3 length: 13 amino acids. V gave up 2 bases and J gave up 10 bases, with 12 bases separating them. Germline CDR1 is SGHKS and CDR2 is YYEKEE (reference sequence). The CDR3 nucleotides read TGTGCCAGCAGCTTCTCGGCAGGAAGAAAACTGTTTTTT. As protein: CASSFSAGRKLFF.

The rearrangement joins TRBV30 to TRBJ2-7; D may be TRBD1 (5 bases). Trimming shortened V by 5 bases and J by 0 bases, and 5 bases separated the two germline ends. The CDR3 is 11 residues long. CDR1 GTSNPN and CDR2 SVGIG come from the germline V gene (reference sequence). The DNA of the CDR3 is TGTGCCTGGGGACACTCCTACGAGCAGTACTTC. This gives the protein CAWGHSYEQYF.

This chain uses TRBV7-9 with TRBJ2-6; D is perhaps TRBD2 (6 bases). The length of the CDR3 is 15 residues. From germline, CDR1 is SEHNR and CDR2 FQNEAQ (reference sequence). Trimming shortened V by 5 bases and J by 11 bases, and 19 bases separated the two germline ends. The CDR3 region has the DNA TGTGCCAGCAGCGAAGAAGACCCTAGCGTTCACGTCCTGACTTTC. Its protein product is CASSEEDPSVHVLTF.

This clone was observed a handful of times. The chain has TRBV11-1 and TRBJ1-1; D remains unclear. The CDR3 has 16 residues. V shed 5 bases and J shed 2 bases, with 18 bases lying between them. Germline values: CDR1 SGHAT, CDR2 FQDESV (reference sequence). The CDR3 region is CASSPVRPLANTEAFF. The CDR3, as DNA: TGTGCCAGCAGCCCCGTAAGACCGTTAGCTAACACTGAAGCTTTCTTT. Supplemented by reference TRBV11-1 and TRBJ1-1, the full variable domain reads EAEVAQSPRYKITEKSQAVAFWCDPISGHATLYWYRQILGQGPELLVQFQDESVVDDSQLPKDRFSAERLKGVDSTLKIQPAELGDSAMYLCASSPVRPLANTEAFFGQGTRLTVV.

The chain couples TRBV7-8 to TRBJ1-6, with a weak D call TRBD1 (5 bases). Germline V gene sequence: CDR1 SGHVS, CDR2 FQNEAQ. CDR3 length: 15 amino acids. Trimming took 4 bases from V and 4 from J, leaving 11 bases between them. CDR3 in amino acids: CASSSGQSYNSPLHF. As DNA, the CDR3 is TGTGCCAGCAGCTCTGGACAAAGTTATAATTCACCCCTCCACTTT.

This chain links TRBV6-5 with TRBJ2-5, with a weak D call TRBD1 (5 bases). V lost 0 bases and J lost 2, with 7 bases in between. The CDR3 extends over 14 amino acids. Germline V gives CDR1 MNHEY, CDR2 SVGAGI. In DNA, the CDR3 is TGTGCCAGCAGTTACTCGAGACAGCAAGAGACCCAGTACTTC. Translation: CASSYSRQQETQYF.

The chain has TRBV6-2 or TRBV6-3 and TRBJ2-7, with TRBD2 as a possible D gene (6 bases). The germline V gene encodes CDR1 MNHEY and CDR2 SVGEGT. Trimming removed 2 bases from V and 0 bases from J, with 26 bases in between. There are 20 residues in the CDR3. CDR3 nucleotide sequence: TGTGCCAGCAGTTACGGCCGGGCTAGAGCGGGTATAGCCAGCTCCTACGAGCAGTACTTC. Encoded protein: CASSYGRARAGIASSYEQYF.

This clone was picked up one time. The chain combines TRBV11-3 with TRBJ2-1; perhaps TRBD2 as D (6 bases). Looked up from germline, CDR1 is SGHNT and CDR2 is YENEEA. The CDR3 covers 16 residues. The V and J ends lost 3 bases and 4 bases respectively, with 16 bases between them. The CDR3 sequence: CASSFPAGSRYNEQFF. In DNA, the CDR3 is TGTGCCAGCAGCTTTCCTGCGGGAAGCCGATACAATGAGCAGTTCTTC.

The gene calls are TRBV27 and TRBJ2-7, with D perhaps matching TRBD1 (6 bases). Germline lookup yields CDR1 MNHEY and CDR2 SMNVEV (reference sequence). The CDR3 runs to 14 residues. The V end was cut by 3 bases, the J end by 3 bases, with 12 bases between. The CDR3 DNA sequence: TGTGCCAGCAGTTTCGGACAGTCCCACTACGAGCAGTACTTC. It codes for CASSFGQSHYEQYF.

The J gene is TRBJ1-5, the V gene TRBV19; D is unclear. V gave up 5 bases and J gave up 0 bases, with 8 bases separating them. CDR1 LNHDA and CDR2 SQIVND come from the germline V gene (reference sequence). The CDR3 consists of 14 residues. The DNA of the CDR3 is TGTGCCAGTAGTTCGGTTAATAGCAATCAGCCCCAGCATTTT. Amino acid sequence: CASSSVNSNQPQHF.

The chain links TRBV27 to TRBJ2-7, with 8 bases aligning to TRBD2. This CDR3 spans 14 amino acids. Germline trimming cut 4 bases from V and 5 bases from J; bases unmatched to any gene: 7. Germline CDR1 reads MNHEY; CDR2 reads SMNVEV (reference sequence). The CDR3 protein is CASSYQTSAHEQYF. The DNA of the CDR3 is TGTGCCAGCAGTTACCAGACTAGCGCCCACGAGCAGTACTTC.

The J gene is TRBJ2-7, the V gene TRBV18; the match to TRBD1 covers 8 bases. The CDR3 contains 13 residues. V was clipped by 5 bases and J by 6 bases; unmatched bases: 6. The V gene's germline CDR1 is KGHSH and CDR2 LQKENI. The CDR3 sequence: CASSSGQGGEQYF. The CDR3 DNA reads TGTGCCAGCTCATCCGGACAGGGTGGCGAGCAGTACTTC.

The CDR3 loop is CASSPDRNQPQHF. Here the CDR3 DNA reads TGTGCCAGCAGCCCCGACAGAAATCAGCCCCAGCATTTT. The chain combines TRBV3-1 (or the pseudogene TRBV3-2) with TRBJ1-5; TRBD1 might be the D (5 bases). There are 13 residues in the CDR3. V gave up 4 bases and J gave up 4 bases, with 8 bases separating them. The germline V gene encodes CDR1 LGHDT and CDR2 YNNKEL (reference sequence).

The CDR3 loop reads CASSPPGGTISYNEQFF. CDR3 bases: TGTGCCAGCAGCCCCCCCGGGGGGACCATTTCCTACAATGAGCAGTTCTTC. This chain uses TRBV7-9 with TRBJ2-1; 7 bases map to TRBD2. In germline, CDR1 is SEHNR, CDR2 FQNEAQ (reference sequence). The ends lost 5 bases at V and 1 base at J; junction bases unmatched: 11. The CDR3 runs to 17 residues.

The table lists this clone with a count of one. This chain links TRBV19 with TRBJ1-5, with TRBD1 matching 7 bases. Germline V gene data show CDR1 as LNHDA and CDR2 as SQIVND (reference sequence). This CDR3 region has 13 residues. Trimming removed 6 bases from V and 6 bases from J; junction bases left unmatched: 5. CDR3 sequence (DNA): TGTGCCAGTAGCGGACAGGAAGGTCAGCCCCAGCATTTT. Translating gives CASSGQEGQPQHF.